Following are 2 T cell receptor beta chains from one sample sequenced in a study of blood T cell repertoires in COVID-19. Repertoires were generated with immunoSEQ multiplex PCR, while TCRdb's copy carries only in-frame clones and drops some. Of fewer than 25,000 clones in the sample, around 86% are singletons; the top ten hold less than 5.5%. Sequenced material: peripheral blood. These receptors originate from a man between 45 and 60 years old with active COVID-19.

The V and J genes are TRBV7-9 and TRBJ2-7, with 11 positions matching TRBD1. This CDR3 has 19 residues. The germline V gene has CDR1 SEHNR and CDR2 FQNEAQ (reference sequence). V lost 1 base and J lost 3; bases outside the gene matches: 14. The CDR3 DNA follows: TGTGCCAGCAGCTTAGACACCCTAGGACAGGGGGCGGCTTTCTACGAGCAGTACTTC. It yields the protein CASSLDTLGQGAAFYEQYF.

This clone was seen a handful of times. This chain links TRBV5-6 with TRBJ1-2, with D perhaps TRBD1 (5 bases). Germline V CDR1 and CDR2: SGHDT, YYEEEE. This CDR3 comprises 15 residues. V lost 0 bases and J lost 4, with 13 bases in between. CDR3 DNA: TGTGCCAGCAGCTTGGCCAGGGAACCTTTCTATGGCTACACCTTC. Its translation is CASSLAREPFYGYTF. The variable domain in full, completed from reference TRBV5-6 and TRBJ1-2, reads DAGVTQSPTHLIKTRGQQVTLRCSPKSGHDTVSWYQQALGQGPQFIFQYYEEEERQRGNFPDRFSGHQFPNYSSELNVNALLLGDSALYLCASSLAREPFYGYTFGSGTRLTVV.